Listed here are 16 T cell receptor beta chains from one sample, sequenced in a study of lymphopenia after photon versus proton radiotherapy. Only in-frame clones appear in the TCRdb table, and some are missing; sequencing was by immunoSEQ multiplex PCR. Found here are 150,000 to 200,000 clones, approximately 91% of them singletons; the top ten hold roughly 4.7%. Sequences were derived from peripheral blood, sampled from a patient treated with photon-based radiotherapy. The receptors here all came from a man aged 45-60 years with gastric cancer.

J is TRBJ1-2 and V is TRBV28; D might be TRBD1 (5 bases). Germline loops: CDR1 MDHEN, CDR2 SYDVKM. The CDR3 extends over 16 amino acids. Trimming stripped 6 bases from V and 0 bases from J, with 17 bases between. For the CDR3, the DNA is TGTGCCAGCAGAAGCGCCGGGACCCAAGCTAACTATGGCTACACCTTC. Protein product: CASRSAGTQANYGYTF.

The chain joins TRBV6-5 to TRBJ2-5; weak D call: TRBD2 (6 bases). Germline V lookup: CDR1 MNHEY, CDR2 SVGAGI. The CDR3 totals 14 residues. The V and J ends lost 6 bases and 1 base respectively, with 12 bases between them. DNA of the CDR3: TGTGCCAGCAGCCGAGCGGGTCCCCAAGAGACCCAGTACTTC. Translating gives CASSRAGPQETQYF.

The CDR3 protein is CATIRELNTGELFF. CDR3 DNA sequence: TGTGCCACGATCAGGGAACTCAACACCGGGGAGCTGTTTTTT. This rearrangement joins TRBV6-6 to TRBJ2-2; maybe TRBD1 (5 bases). Germline V CDR1 and CDR2: MNHNY, SVGAGI (reference sequence). This CDR3 comprises 14 residues. V was trimmed by 10 bases and J by 2 bases, leaving 14 bases between them.

The chain links TRBV5-1 to TRBJ2-6; D unclear. The V end lost 5 bases, the J end lost 0 bases, and 12 bases lay between the germline ends. CDR1 and CDR2 (germline): SGHRS, YFSETQ. The CDR3 is 16 residues long. The CDR3 here is CASRWTPHSGANVLTF. The CDR3 DNA follows: TGCGCCAGCAGGTGGACGCCGCACTCTGGGGCCAACGTCCTGACTTTC.

This chain uses TRBV9 with TRBJ2-1; TRBD2 aligns across 11 bases. Trimming cost V 2 bases and J 9 bases; bases outside gene matches: 10. Germline V CDR1 and CDR2: SGDLS, YYNGEE. The CDR3 is 16 residues long. The CDR3 DNA reads TGTGCCAGCAGCGTCCTTACTAGCGGGAGTCGGGGTGAGCAGTTCTTC. This translates into CASSVLTSGSRGEQFF.

The CDR3 region is CASSQDIRYEQYF. DNA for the CDR3: TGCGCCAGCAGCCAAGATATTCGCTACGAGCAGTACTTC. The V and J genes are TRBV4-1 and TRBJ2-7; no clear D gene. Trimming cost V 0 bases and J 3 bases, with 6 bases left between them. CDR3 length: 13 residues. The germline V gene has CDR1 MGHRA and CDR2 YSYEKL.

This clone appeared a few times. V gene TRBV7-3 combines with J gene TRBJ2-2; 7 positions match TRBD1. The length of the CDR3 is 13 residues. With V trimmed by 3 bases and J by 6 bases, 1 base remained unmatched. CDR1 is SGHTA and CDR2 is FQGTGA in the germline V gene. Here the CDR3 DNA reads TGTGCCAGCAGCTTCACAGGGGCCGGGGAGCTGTTTTTT. Its protein product is CASSFTGAGELFF.

This clone occurred a few times. This chain links TRBV7-2 with TRBJ2-2, with 9 positions matching TRBD1. The CDR3 has 15 residues. J gave up 6 bases and V 5 bases, and 7 bases lay outside the gene matches. Germline lookup yields CDR1 SGHTA and CDR2 FQGNSA. The CDR3 coding sequence is TGTGCCAGCAGCCCGGGGACAGGGTTGTCCGGGGAGCTGTTTTTT. Its protein is CASSPGTGLSGELFF.

The rearrangement joins TRBV10-3 to TRBJ2-3, with 12 nucleotides matching TRBD2. Losses at the gene ends were 2 bases for V and 1 base for J; bases not matched to a gene: 7. Germline-derived CDR1 and CDR2 are ENHRY and SYGVKD. The CDR3 sequence is 18 residues long. This chain's CDR3 is CAISEPGLAGLGTDTQYF. CDR3 nucleotide sequence: TGTGCCATCAGTGAGCCGGGACTAGCGGGTCTTGGCACAGATACGCAGTATTTT.

The chain combines TRBV19 with TRBJ1-5; unclear D gene. CDR3 size: 16 residues. V was clipped by 0 bases and J by 0 bases, with 9 bases between them. Germline lookup yields CDR1 LNHDA and CDR2 SQIVND (reference sequence). The CDR3 DNA reads TGTGCCAGTAGTATAGATCGGCAGTATAGCAATCAGCCCCAGCATTTT. Translation: CASSIDRQYSNQPQHF.

The chain links TRBV30 to TRBJ1-1, with D unresolved. The V and J ends lost 2 bases and 2 bases respectively, with 3 bases between them. CDR3 length equals 11 residues. Germline CDR1 reads GTSNPN; CDR2 reads SVGIG (reference sequence). The CDR3 DNA reads as TGTGCCTGGAGTTTTAACACTGAAGCTTTCTTT. Translated, it gives CAWSFNTEAFF.

The J gene is TRBJ2-5, the V gene TRBV7-3; 7 nucleotides line up with TRBD2. Unmatched junction bases numbered 3, after V lost 4 bases and J lost 7 bases. Germline assignment: CDR1 SGHTA and CDR2 FQGTGA. This CDR3 has 12 residues. The CDR3: CASSSASGTQYF. DNA for the CDR3: TGTGCCAGCAGCTCTGCTAGCGGGACCCAGTACTTC.

The chain has TRBV5-1 and TRBJ2-5; TRBD2 might be the D (5 bases). The V end lost 7 bases, the J end lost 3 bases, and 16 bases lay between the germline ends. This CDR3 region has 14 residues. In germline, CDR1 is SGHRS, CDR2 YFSETQ. The CDR3 sequence is CASAPGMTKETQYF. Written as DNA, the CDR3 is TGCGCCAGCGCTCCGGGGATGACTAAAGAGACCCAGTACTTC.

The chain links TRBV27 to TRBJ1-2; D uncertain. The ends were cut back, 5 bases at V and 2 bases at J, with 18 bases in the middle. The CDR3 is made up of 16 amino acids. From germline, CDR1 is MNHEY and CDR2 SMNVEV (reference sequence). The CDR3 loop is CASSPLGLGTNYGYTF. The CDR3 bases are TGTGCCAGCAGTCCCTTAGGCCTAGGCACCAACTATGGCTACACCTTC.

The chain recombines TRBV10-3 with TRBJ2-7; 7 bases fit TRBD1. From germline, CDR1 is ENHRY and CDR2 SYGVKD. V lost 3 bases to trimming and J lost 1 base; unmatched junction nucleotides: 3. CDR3 length: 14 amino acids. The CDR3, as DNA: TGTGCCATCAGTGACCGGGACAGTTCCTACGAGCAGTACTTC. Translation: CAISDRDSSYEQYF.

The chain links TRBV7-7 to TRBJ2-2; no clear D. In germline, CDR1 is SSHAT, CDR2 FNYEAQ (reference sequence). The V gene lost 3 bases and the J gene lost 2 bases, with 7 bases spanning the gap. This CDR3 is built from 14 residues. The CDR3 DNA is TGTGCCAGCAGCTTTGGGGAAAACACCGGGGAGCTGTTTTTT. Translating it yields CASSFGENTGELFF.